Presented here are 13 T cell receptor beta chains from one specimen sequenced in a study of identical twins. TCRdb redid the calling of the 5' RACE reads with MiXCR, one entry per CDR3 protein. Here the sample spans roughly 250,000 distinct CDR3 sequences, around 15% being singletons. Sequenced: memory (CD45RO+) T cells sorted from blood. The receptors were gathered from a woman aged 18-29 years in good health.

This clonotype has a handful of counts. The chain is built from TRBV20-1 and TRBJ1-2; 9 bases align to TRBD1. This CDR3 spans 14 amino acids. Per germline, CDR1 DFQATT and CDR2 SNEGSKA (reference sequence). V lost 5 bases, J lost 2 bases, and 6 bases stayed unmatched. The CDR3 protein is CSASRGTGNYGYTF. The CDR3 DNA sequence: TGCAGTGCTTCTCGTGGGACAGGGAACTATGGCTACACCTTC.

This clonotype was recorded many times. The chain recombines TRBV2 with TRBJ2-3; 10 nucleotides align to TRBD2. Germline CDR1 and CDR2: SNHLY and FYNNEI. Unmatched junction bases numbered 4, after V lost 6 bases and J lost 4 bases. The CDR3 length is 14 residues. CDR3 sequence reads: CASSKAGGADTQYF. CDR3 sequence (DNA): TGTGCCAGCAGCAAAGCGGGAGGGGCAGATACGCAGTATTTT. The full variable domain, in which reference TRBV2 and TRBJ2-3 provide the parts outside the CDR3, is EPEVTQTPSHQVTQMGQEVILRCVPISNHLYFYWYRQILGQKVEFLVSFYNNEISEKSEIFDDQFSVERPDGSNFTLKIRSTKLEDSAMYFCASSKAGGADTQYFGPGTRLTVL.

V gene TRBV20-1 combines with J gene TRBJ2-5, with 12 positions matching TRBD2. This CDR3 comprises 14 residues. CDR1 and CDR2 (germline): DFQATT, SNEGSKA (reference sequence). V gave up 4 bases and J gave up 5 bases; unmatched junction bases: 5. This CDR3 is CSATSGGAGETQYF. The CDR3 nucleotides read TGCAGTGCTACTAGCGGGGGGGCGGGTGAGACCCAGTACTTC.

The chain joins TRBV20-1 to TRBJ2-1; D gene unclear. The germline V and J ends were trimmed by 5 bases and 0 bases, with 11 bases remaining between them. Germline V lookup: CDR1 DFQATT, CDR2 SNEGSKA (reference sequence). CDR3 length equals 14 residues. The CDR3 spells CSAGQLSSYNEQFF. For the CDR3, the DNA is TGCAGTGCTGGGCAGTTGAGCTCCTACAATGAGCAGTTCTTC.

This clonotype was observed a handful of times. The chain carries TRBV20-1 and TRBJ2-7; tentatively, D is TRBD1 (6 bases). The germline CDR1 and CDR2 sequences are DFQATT and SNEGSKA (reference sequence). This CDR3 has 11 residues. Trimming left V 6 bases short and J 4 bases short, with 10 bases between. CDR3 in amino acids: CSATTGYEQYF. The CDR3 DNA sequence: TGCAGTGCAACTACAGGGTACGAGCAGTACTTC.

This clonotype was seen repeatedly, ten times or more. The chain combines TRBV6-1 with TRBJ2-2; D is unresolved. The V end lost 2 bases, the J end lost 7 bases, and 8 bases lay between the germline ends. CDR1 MNHNS and CDR2 SASEGT come from the germline V gene. The CDR3 contains 13 residues. CDR3 DNA: TGTGCCAGCAGTGAATTCCCGCTCGGGGAGCTGTTTTTT. Amino acids: CASSEFPLGELFF.

V gene TRBV2 combines with J gene TRBJ2-5; the D is unclear. Between the trimmed V and J ends, which lost 4 bases and 4 bases, there was a span of 10 bases. This CDR3 spans 13 amino acids. Germline lookup yields CDR1 SNHLY and CDR2 FYNNEI. CDR3 loop: CASSGVHRETQYF. CDR3 bases: TGTGCCAGCAGTGGAGTCCACCGAGAGACCCAGTACTTC.

This clonotype has only a few counts. The J gene is TRBJ1-5, the V gene TRBV12-3 or TRBV12-4; D possibly corresponds to TRBD1 (5 bases). The ends were cut back, 7 bases at V and 5 bases at J, with 15 bases in the middle. The CDR3 is made up of 14 amino acids. The chain's CDR3 is CASTPRGGDQPQHF. CDR3 coding DNA: TGTGCCAGCACCCCACGCGGAGGGGATCAGCCCCAGCATTTT.

In this sample, this clonotype turned up a few times. The chain carries TRBV7-6 and TRBJ2-5, with D hard to call. V was clipped by 1 base and J by 5 bases, with 5 bases between them. Per germline, CDR1 SGHVS and CDR2 FNYEAQ. The CDR3 has 12 amino acids. The CDR3 DNA reads TGTGCCAGCAGCTTAGTGTGGGAGACCCAGTACTTC. Its translation is CASSLVWETQYF. Drawing the rest from reference TRBV7-6 and TRBJ2-5, the complete variable domain is GAGVSQSPRYKVTKRGQDVALRCDPISGHVSLYWYRQALGQGPEFLTYFNYEAQQDKSGLPNDRFSAERPEGSISTLTIQRTEQRDSAMYRCASSLVWETQYFGPGTRLLVL.

This clonotype was seen ten or more times. The chain uses TRBV27 and TRBJ2-3, with a possible D match to TRBD1 (6 bases). Germline-derived CDR1 and CDR2 are MNHEY and SMNVEV (reference sequence). V lost 0 bases and J 0 bases, leaving 10 bases between the germline ends. The CDR3 is 16 residues long. CDR3 amino acids: CASSLSGGASTDTQYF. For the CDR3, the DNA is TGTGCCAGCAGTTTATCTGGGGGCGCGAGCACAGATACGCAGTATTTT.

This clonotype was observed a few times. The chain combines TRBV9 with TRBJ2-1; 10 bases align to TRBD2. The CDR3 is 16 amino acids. Germline CDR1 is SGDLS and CDR2 is YYNGEE. The V gene end was trimmed by 3 bases and the J gene end by 9 bases; junction bases not matched to a gene: 12. The CDR3 region has the DNA TGTGCCAGCAGCGGCTTAGCGGGAGGCGGGGTGGGTGAGCAGTTCTTC. Protein product: CASSGLAGGGVGEQFF.

This chain uses TRBV9 with TRBJ1-1, with TRBD1 as a possible D gene (6 bases). Germline lookup yields CDR1 SGDLS and CDR2 YYNGEE. The CDR3 contains 14 residues. V was shortened by 4 bases and J by 1 base, with 11 bases between the two germline ends. DNA of the CDR3: TGTGCCAGCAGCCCCAGAGGGGGGAACACTGAAGCTTTCTTT. This encodes CASSPRGGNTEAFF.

CDR3 region: CASSLEAGGRGGELFF. The CDR3 coding sequence is TGCGCCAGCAGCCTTGAGGCGGGAGGGCGCGGCGGGGAGCTGTTTTTT. V and J are TRBV4-1 and TRBJ2-2, with 9 bases lining up with TRBD2. V gave up 4 bases and J gave up 7 bases; unmatched junction bases: 10. The germline gives CDR1 MGHRA, CDR2 YSYEKL. The CDR3 is 16 residues long.